This T cell receptor (beta chain) was sequenced during a study of breast tumors, draining lymph nodes, adjacent tissues. This clonotype was recorded at least ten times. The antigen remains unidentified. Regarding the study as a whole: Most tumor T cells seemingly derive from lymph node, then expand in tumor. Luminal-like breast cancer showed significantly greater tumor-nontumor repertoire similarity than basal-like breast cancer did. That most tumor T cells come from lymph nodes remained unproven.

TCRdb re-called the multiplex PCR reads with MiXCR, one entry per CDR3 protein. There are approximately 88,000 distinct CDR3 sequences in the sample; roughly 30% occur only once, and around 8.1% lies in the top ten. This CDR3 spans 13 amino acids. V was cut by 5 bases and J by 0 bases, with 9 bases left in between. CDR1 SGHKS and CDR2 YYEKEE come from the germline V gene (reference sequence). Breast cancer patients provided tissue from their axillary draining lymph nodes. V usage is TRBV5-5 and J usage is TRBJ2-7; a possible D gene is TRBD2 (5 bases). This clonotype was sampled from a female donor with breast cancer. Some clones in this sample may be carry-over from other donors' samples. The specimen sequenced was axillary lymph node tissue. CDR3 sequence (DNA): TGTGCCAGCAGACTGGACTTCTCCTACGAGCAGTACTTC. Translating gives CASRLDFSYEQYF.